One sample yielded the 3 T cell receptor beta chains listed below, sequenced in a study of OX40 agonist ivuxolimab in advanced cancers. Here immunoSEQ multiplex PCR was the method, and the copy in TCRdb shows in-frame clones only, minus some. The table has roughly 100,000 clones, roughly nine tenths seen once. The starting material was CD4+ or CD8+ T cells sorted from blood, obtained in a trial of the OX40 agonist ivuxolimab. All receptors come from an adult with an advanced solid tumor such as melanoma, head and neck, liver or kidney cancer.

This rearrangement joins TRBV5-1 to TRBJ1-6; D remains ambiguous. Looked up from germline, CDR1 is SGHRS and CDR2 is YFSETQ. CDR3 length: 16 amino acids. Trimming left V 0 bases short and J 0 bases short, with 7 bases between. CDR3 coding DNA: TGCGCCAGCAGCTTGGGACCGAGCTCCTATAATTCACCCCTCCACTTT. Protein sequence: CASSLGPSSYNSPLHF.

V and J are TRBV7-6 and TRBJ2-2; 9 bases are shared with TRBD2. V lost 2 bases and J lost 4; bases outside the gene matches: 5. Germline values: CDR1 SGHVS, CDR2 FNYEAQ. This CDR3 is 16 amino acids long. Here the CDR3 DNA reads TGTGCCAGCAGCTTATATAGCGGGAGTGGCACCGGGGAGCTGTTTTTT. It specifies CASSLYSGSGTGELFF.

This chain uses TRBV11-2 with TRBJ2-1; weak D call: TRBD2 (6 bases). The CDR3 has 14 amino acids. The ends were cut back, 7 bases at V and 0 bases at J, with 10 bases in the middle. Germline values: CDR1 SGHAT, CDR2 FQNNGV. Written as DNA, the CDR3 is TGTGCCAGCACCCCGGGGGTCTCCTACAATGAGCAGTTCTTC. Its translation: CASTPGVSYNEQFF. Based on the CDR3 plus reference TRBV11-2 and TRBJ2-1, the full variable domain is EAGVAQSPRYKIIEKRQSVAFWCNPISGHATLYWYQQILGQGPKLLIQFQNNGVVDDSQLPKDRFSAERLKGVDSTLKIQPAKLEDSAVYLCASTPGVSYNEQFFGPGTRLTVL.